The clone carrying this TCR beta chain was counted only a few times. Its antigen is as yet unknown. Researchers built TCR beta libraries using quantitative 5'-RACE with molecular barcodes. MiXCR, applied by TCRdb to the 5' RACE reads, yields one record per CDR3 protein. The table lists approximately 300,000 distinct CDR3 sequences, roughly 20% of them singletons. The sample is drawn from a study of CD8 T cells in ankylosing spondylitis. Germline V gene data show CDR1 as DFQATT and CDR2 as SNEGSKA (reference sequence). This CDR3 has 15 residues. J was trimmed by 4 bases and V by 1 base; bases with no gene match: 4. The study, taken as a whole, reports: Blood of patients with ankylosing spondylitis appeared to be characterized by a TCR beta motif of several highly homologous variants. Within matched ankylosing spondylitis synovial fluid, disease-linked clones were reportedly significantly enriched.

The sequence derives from a female donor with ankylosing spondylitis or in good health (not recorded which). Source material: blood, either unsorted or a sorted T cell fraction (not recorded which). The chain is built from TRBV20-1 and TRBJ2-5, with TRBD2 matching 12 bases. The CDR3 DNA is TGCAGTGCTAGAGCCCCGGGACTAGCGGGAGAGACCCAGTACTTC. Residues: CSARAPGLAGETQYF.